The 29 T cell receptor beta chains given below trace back to one sample, sequenced in a study of CD8+CD57+ T cells in acquired aplastic anemia. Template material for TCR beta VDJ and CDR3 profiling consisted of genomic DNA. TCRdb redid the calling of the reads with MiXCR, one entry per CDR3 protein. The sample carries around 140,000 distinct CDR3 sequences, roughly 40% recorded once. Sequencing input: sorted CD4+, CD8+, or CD8+CD57+ T cells (not recorded which) from PBMCs. These TCRs come from a human donor in good health, serving as a control.

This clonotype was recorded many times. The V and J genes are TRBV10-1 and TRBJ2-5; 12 bases fit TRBD2. The CDR3 totals 17 residues. Germline V lookup: CDR1 WNHNN, CDR2 SYGVQD (reference sequence). The ends lost 1 base at V and 6 bases at J; junction bases unmatched: 9. The CDR3 is CASSEFPSGRAGKTQYF. Written as DNA, the CDR3 is TGCGCCAGCAGTGAGTTTCCTAGCGGGAGGGCCGGAAAGACCCAGTACTTC.

As regards this clonotype: This sequence may be a read error, since a much larger clone differs from it by one base. The rearrangement links TRBV5-1 to TRBJ1-4; D is uncertain. CDR3 size: 14 residues. Germline CDR1 is SGHRS and CDR2 is YFSETQ. The CDR3 region has the DNA TGCCCCAGCAGCTTGACCTCAACTAATGAAAAACTGTTTTTT. Translation gives CPSSLTSTNEKLFF.

Ten or more counts support this clonotype. The chain employs TRBV20-1 and TRBJ1-2, with D tentatively TRBD1 (6 bases). Trimming took off 6 bases at V and 0 bases at J, with 20 bases between the two ends. The CDR3 totals 16 residues. Germline-derived CDR1 and CDR2 are DFQATT and SNEGSKA (reference sequence). DNA for the CDR3: TGCAGTGCGAGCCCTACCCGACAGGAGACTAACTATGGCTACACCTTC. Translating gives CSASPTRQETNYGYTF.

Notes on this clonotype: A read error is possible here, since a much larger clone lies one base away. This chain joins TRBV6-5 and TRBJ1-2; D is undetermined. V was shortened by 0 bases and J by 7 bases, with 21 bases between the two germline ends. Germline V lookup: CDR1 MNHEY, CDR2 SVGAGI. This CDR3 region has 17 residues. The CDR3 here is CASSYSTSVVSASGYTF. The CDR3 coding sequence is TGTGCCAGCAGTTACTCGACATCCGTGGTGTCCGCGAGTGGCTACACCTTC.

This clonotype was picked up many times. The chain uses TRBV2 and TRBJ2-7; TRBD1 aligns across 7 bases. V shed 3 bases, J shed 3 bases, and the junction held 11 bases outside the gene matches. The CDR3 sequence is 16 residues long. The V gene's germline CDR1 is SNHLY and CDR2 FYNNEI. CDR3 amino acids: CASSDGVGTDHYEQYF. CDR3 coding DNA: TGTGCCAGCAGTGATGGTGTTGGGACAGACCACTACGAGCAGTACTTC.

The rearrangement links TRBV15 to TRBJ1-4; the D is unclear. The length of the CDR3 is 14 residues. CDR1 and CDR2 from the germline V gene are LNHNV and YYDKDF (reference sequence). V was shortened by 0 bases and J by 2 bases, with 4 bases between the two germline ends. For the CDR3, the DNA is TGTGCCACCAGCAGAGATCGGACTAATGAAAAACTGTTTTTT. Translated, it gives CATSRDRTNEKLFF.

This clonotype was counted a few times. The chain employs TRBV7-9 and TRBJ2-7, with TRBD1 identical over 7 bases. The CDR3 totals 13 residues. Germline V gene sequence: CDR1 SEHNR, CDR2 FQNEAQ (reference sequence). Germline trimming cut 5 bases from V and 0 bases from J; bases unmatched to any gene: 1. Here the CDR3 DNA reads TGTGCCAGCAGCCCAGGGGGCTCCTACGAGCAGTACTTC. It encodes CASSPGGSYEQYF. The whole variable domain, filled in from reference TRBV7-9 and TRBJ2-7, reads DTGVSQNPRHKITKRGQNVTFRCDPISEHNRLYWYRQTLGQGPEFLTYFQNEAQLEKSRLLSDRFSAERPKGSFSTLEIQRTEQGDSAMYLCASSPGGSYEQYFGPGTRLTVT.

This chain connects TRBV15 to TRBJ1-4; TRBD1 is a possible D gene (5 bases). This CDR3 has 14 residues. Germline V gives CDR1 LNHNV, CDR2 YYDKDF (reference sequence). Deletions cut 3 bases from V and 8 bases from J, with 13 bases between. CDR3 protein: CATSRRQGGEKLFF. Written as DNA, the CDR3 is TGTGCCACCAGCAGGCGTCAGGGAGGAGAAAAACTGTTTTTT.

This chain joins TRBV24-1 and TRBJ1-1; weak D call: TRBD1 (5 bases). This CDR3 has 13 amino acids. The germline V gene has CDR1 KGHDR and CDR2 SFDVKD. V dropped 6 bases and J dropped 4 bases, with 11 bases sitting between them. CDR3 sequence: CATSWGGGTEAFF. The CDR3 DNA is TGTGCCACCAGTTGGGGGGGAGGCACTGAAGCTTTCTTT.

This chain links TRBV2 with TRBJ1-1; 8 nucleotides align to TRBD1. Germline CDR1 SNHLY, CDR2 FYNNEI. This CDR3 region has 14 residues. The V segment lost 3 bases and the J segment 4 bases; nucleotides outside the gene matches: 4. The CDR3 sequence: CASSDGRGPTEAFF. Here the CDR3 DNA reads TGTGCCAGCAGTGACGGCAGGGGGCCCACTGAAGCTTTCTTT. Looking up the rest from reference TRBV2 and TRBJ1-1 gives the full variable domain: EPEVTQTPSHQVTQMGQEVILRCVPISNHLYFYWYRQILGQKVEFLVSFYNNEISEKSEIFDDQFSVERPDGSNFTLKIRSTKLEDSAMYFCASSDGRGPTEAFFGQGTRLTVV.

The chain combines TRBV28 with TRBJ1-4; the D is unclear. V was clipped by 6 bases and J by 8 bases, with 16 bases between them. The length of the CDR3 is 14 residues. Germline values: CDR1 MDHEN, CDR2 SYDVKM. The CDR3 loop reads CASSPPVLGEKLFF. In DNA form, the CDR3 reads TGTGCCAGCAGCCCCCCCGTTCTGGGGGAAAAACTGTTTTTT.

The sample holds many counts of this clonotype. The chain links TRBV12-3 or TRBV12-4 to TRBJ1-3, with unresolved D. V was cut by 2 bases and J by 0 bases, with 2 bases left in between. The CDR3 covers 13 residues. CDR3 sequence (DNA): TGTGCCAGCAGTTTAACCTCTGGAAACACCATATATTTT. Its translation: CASSLTSGNTIYF.

This clonotype was counted at least ten times. The chain links TRBV6-1 to TRBJ1-1; D unclear. CDR1 and CDR2 from the germline V gene are MNHNS and SASEGT. The CDR3 has 13 amino acids. V was shortened by 2 bases and J by 1 base, with 5 bases between the two germline ends. This CDR3 reads CASSERGNTEAFF. CDR3 nucleotides: TGTGCCAGCAGTGAAAGAGGGAACACTGAAGCTTTCTTT.

CDR3: CAWSVLRGGCYNSPLHF. The CDR3, as DNA: TGTGCCTGGAGTGTACTAAGAGGGGGCTGCTATAATTCACCCCTCCACTTT. V and J are TRBV30 and TRBJ1-6, with 7 bases aligning to TRBD1. Germline lookup yields CDR1 GTSNPN and CDR2 SVGIG (reference sequence). This CDR3 is 17 amino acids long. V lost 0 bases, J lost 3 bases, and 8 bases stayed unmatched. The entire variable domain, with the rest obtained from reference TRBV30 and TRBJ1-6, is as follows: SQTIHQWPATLVQPVGSPLSLECTVEGTSNPNLYWYRQAAGRGLQLLFYSVGIGQISSEVPQNLSASRPQDRQFILSSKKLLLSDSGFYLCAWSVLRGGCYNSPLHFGNGTRLTVT.

This clonotype was counted only a few times. The chain joins TRBV20-1 to TRBJ1-1; TRBD1 might be the D (5 bases). Germline values: CDR1 DFQATT, CDR2 SNEGSKA (reference sequence). The CDR3 is 11 amino acids. The germline V and J ends were trimmed by 5 bases and 8 bases, with 12 bases remaining between them. The CDR3 loop reads CSAPRDPEAFF. The CDR3 DNA sequence: TGCAGTGCTCCTCGGGACCCCGAAGCTTTCTTT.

A remark on this clonotype: One base away lies a much larger clone, so this may be a sequencing read error. The V call is TRBV5-1, the J call TRBJ2-2; maybe TRBD2 (6 bases). CDR1 and CDR2 (germline): SGHRS, YFSETQ. The CDR3 runs to 16 residues. CDR3 amino acids: CASSLVAGRHTGELLF. The CDR3 coding sequence is TGCGCCAGCAGCTTGGTGGCGGGACGGCACACCGGGGAGCTGCTTTTT.

This clonotype was counted ten times or more. The genes are TRBV7-8 and TRBJ1-2, with TRBD1 matching 7 bases. Trimming took 1 base from V and 5 from J; bases not matched to a gene: 7. The germline gives CDR1 SGHVS, CDR2 FQNEAQ. CDR3 length: 15 amino acids. CDR3 in DNA: TGTGCCAGCAGCTTAGGGTCAGGGGGGGGATATGGCTACACCTTC. Translating gives CASSLGSGGGYGYTF.

This clonotype has a count of ten or more. The chain carries TRBV7-8 and TRBJ2-5; D possibly matches TRBD1 or TRBD2 (6 bases each). The CDR3 loop spans 16 amino acids. The germline V gene encodes CDR1 SGHVS and CDR2 FQNEAQ. The V and J ends lost 5 bases and 5 bases respectively, with 21 bases between them. The CDR3, as DNA: TGTGCCAGCAGCGCGGGGCAGGGGAGTGGGTTTGAGACCCAGTACTTC. Translated: CASSAGQGSGFETQYF. The full variable domain, its missing parts supplied by reference TRBV7-8 and TRBJ2-5, is GAGVSQSPRYKVAKRGQDVALRCDPISGHVSLFWYQQALGQGPEFLTYFQNEAQLDKSGLPSDRFFAERPEGSVSTLKIQRTQQEDSAVYLCASSAGQGSGFETQYFGPGTRLLVL.

V and J are TRBV24-1 and TRBJ1-2, with D hard to call. V was pared by 5 bases and J by 5 bases, with 5 bases between. The CDR3 length is 11 residues. Germline V gene data show CDR1 as KGHDR and CDR2 as SFDVKD. The DNA of the CDR3 is TGTGCCACCAGTGGGTATTATGGCTACACCTTC. Translating it yields CATSGYYGYTF.

In this sample, this clonotype turned up a few times. The V and J genes are TRBV5-6 and TRBJ1-1, with D unresolved. Trimming stripped 3 bases from V and 8 bases from J, with 11 bases between. This CDR3 is 12 amino acids long. Per germline, CDR1 SGHDT and CDR2 YYEEEE. This chain's CDR3 is CASSSHRDEAFF. The CDR3 bases are TGTGCCAGCAGCTCCCACAGAGACGAAGCTTTCTTT.

This clonotype has ten or more counts. This chain's CDR3 is CSASQRGQGNGELFF. CDR3 nucleotides: TGCAGTGCTAGCCAACGGGGACAGGGTAACGGGGAGCTGTTTTTT. J is TRBJ2-2 and V is TRBV20-1; the match to TRBD1 covers 9 bases. Germline V gives CDR1 DFQATT, CDR2 SNEGSKA (reference sequence). V gave up 3 bases and J gave up 7 bases; unmatched junction bases: 9. The CDR3 is made up of 15 amino acids.

The chain uses TRBV20-1 and TRBJ1-6, with D possibly being TRBD1 (6 bases). V was trimmed by 2 bases and J by 9 bases, leaving 17 bases between them. The CDR3 extends over 15 amino acids. In germline, CDR1 is DFQATT, CDR2 SNEGSKA (reference sequence). CDR3: CSARIPQGVGSPLHF. The CDR3, as DNA: TGCAGTGCTAGAATACCACAGGGAGTCGGTTCACCCCTCCACTTT.

The V gene is TRBV11-1, the J gene TRBJ1-2; D may be TRBD1 (5 bases). The germline gives CDR1 SGHAT, CDR2 FQDESV (reference sequence). V dropped 5 bases and J dropped 7 bases, with 14 bases sitting between them. CDR3 length equals 13 residues. The CDR3: CASSVGRTSGYTF. The CDR3 region has the DNA TGTGCCAGCAGCGTGGGGCGGACGAGTGGCTACACCTTC.

V and J are TRBV10-3 and TRBJ2-7; TRBD2 agrees at 7 bases. This CDR3 contains 12 residues. CDR1 and CDR2 (germline): ENHRY, SYGVKD. V shed 8 bases, J shed 5 bases, and the junction held 6 bases outside the gene matches. CDR3 bases: TGTGCCATCTCTAGCGGTCCAGACGAGCAGTACTTC. Translation gives CAISSGPDEQYF.

The chain carries TRBV14 and TRBJ1-6; possibly TRBD1 for D (6 bases). CDR3 size: 13 residues. Germline loops: CDR1 SGHDN, CDR2 FVKESK. The V and J ends lost 7 bases and 7 bases respectively, with 11 bases between them. CDR3 DNA sequence: TGTGCCAGCAACCGGGACATCAATTCACCCCTCCACTTT. The encoded protein is CASNRDINSPLHF. The entire variable domain, with the rest obtained from reference TRBV14 and TRBJ1-6, is as follows: EAGVTQFPSHSVIEKGQTVTLRCDPISGHDNLYWYRRVMGKEIKFLLHFVKESKQDESGMPNNRFLAERTGGTYSTLKVQPAELEDSGVYFCASNRDINSPLHFGNGTRLTVT.

The sample holds many counts of this clonotype. The chain combines TRBV7-2 with TRBJ1-6, with D maybe TRBD1 (5 bases). The CDR3 length is 15 residues. In germline, CDR1 is SGHTA, CDR2 FQGNSA. Between the trimmed V and J ends, which lost 6 bases and 9 bases, there was a span of 18 bases. CDR3 sequence: CASSNERAQGSPLHF. In nucleotides, the CDR3 is TGTGCCAGCAGTAACGAACGGGCCCAGGGTTCACCCCTCCACTTT.

This clonotype was recorded at least ten times. This rearrangement joins TRBV20-1 to TRBJ2-7; no firm D call. The V gene's germline CDR1 is DFQATT and CDR2 SNEGSKA (reference sequence). The V gene lost 1 base and the J gene lost 0 bases, with 13 bases spanning the gap. The CDR3 sequence is 15 residues long. The CDR3: CSARGRAGNSYEQYF. The CDR3 DNA sequence: TGCAGTGCTAGAGGAAGGGCAGGAAACTCCTACGAGCAGTACTTC.

V usage is TRBV5-1 and J usage is TRBJ2-7; TRBD1 agrees at 7 bases. V shed 2 bases, J shed 2 bases, and the junction held 4 bases outside the gene matches. In germline, CDR1 is SGHRS, CDR2 YFSETQ. The CDR3 runs 14 residues. The CDR3 protein is CASSFDGTAYEQYF. CDR3 in DNA: TGCGCCAGCAGCTTTGATGGGACAGCCTACGAGCAGTACTTC.

The chain has TRBV7-2 and TRBJ2-3; the match to TRBD1 covers 7 bases. V gave up 4 bases and J gave up 1 base; unmatched junction bases: 14. The CDR3 length is 18 residues. In germline, CDR1 is SGHTA, CDR2 FQGNSA. CDR3 in amino acids: CASSYRDRNRWGTDTQYF. CDR3 bases: TGTGCCAGCAGCTACCGGGACAGAAATCGGTGGGGCACAGATACGCAGTATTTT.